This T cell receptor beta chain was found in a study of shared clonotypes between healthy human individuals. CD45RO-negative cells were positively selected for CCR7, leaving out terminally differentiated effector memory CD45RA+ cells. The CDR3 consists of 14 residues. Germline V gene sequence: CDR1 SGHVS, CDR2 FQNEAQ. V trimming: 3 bases; J trimming: 7 bases; junction bases outside the gene matches: 6. Using about 0.2 ug DNA, around 30,000 T cell genomes, the sorted-subset replicate PCRs were run. The repertoire was sequenced with immunoSEQ multiplex PCR; TCRdb's copy has only in-frame clones and lacks some. This sample yields hundreds of thousands of clones, of which 98% are seen a single time; 0.3% belongs to the top ten.

Sequenced: naive CD8+ T cells sorted from blood. This sequence joins TRBV7-8 and TRBJ2-1, with 7 bases that match TRBD2. This clonotype was sampled from a man aged 25 to 40 in good health. In DNA form, the CDR3 reads TGTGCCAGCAGCTTCGCGGGAGTCTTAAATGAGCAGTTCTTC. It encodes CASSFAGVLNEQFF.